The rows below give T cell receptor beta chains drawn from one sample of a study of T-cell reconstitution after alpha-beta-depleted transplantation in children. TCRdb analysed the PCR reads with MiXCR anew, one entry per CDR3 protein. The table has about 230,000 distinct CDR3 sequences, around 10% seen once. Sequenced material: PBMCs from the stem cell graft donor, taken from the stem cell graft. These receptors were taken from a human donor who donated a stem cell graft to a child with acute lymphoblastic leukemia. CDR3s include the opening cysteine and the closing phenylalanine or tryptophan. The D gene is left open where the match is weak. The size of a clone is reported for some rows only, either as once, few or many, or as a class for expanded clones.

NA	NA	TRBV18	TRBJ2-3	CASSPDYSTYTDTQYF	TGTGCCAGCTCACCGGATTATTCGACCTACACAGATACGCAGTATTTT
NA	many	TRBV7-9	TRBJ2-7	CASRPLGSSYEQYF	TGTGCCAGCAGACCACTCGGGAGCTCCTACGAGCAGTACTTC
TRBD1	few	TRBV5-1	TRBJ1-1	CASSLEDRGTEAFF	TGCGCCAGCAGCTTGGAGGACAGGGGGACTGAAGCTTTCTTT
NA	many	TRBV29-1	TRBJ2-1	CSVLPDRSYNEQFF	TGCAGCGTTCTCCCCGACAGGTCCTACAATGAGCAGTTCTTC
TRBD1	NA	TRBV20-1	TRBJ1-5	CSARATGGFSFGNQPQHF	TGCAGTGCTAGAGCCACAGGGGGATTTTCTTTCGGCAATCAGCCCCAGCATTTT
TRBD2	NA	TRBV5-1	TRBJ2-1	CASSSGLAGAVASSYNEQFF	TGCGCCAGCAGCTCCGGACTAGCGGGGGCCGTGGCGAGCTCCTACAATGAGCAGTTCTTC
NA	few	TRBV14	TRBJ2-7	CASSQDDRNYEQYF	TGTGCCAGCAGCCAAGATGACAGAAATTACGAGCAGTACTTC
TRBD1	NA	TRBV3-1	TRBJ2-5	CASSPGTGGRETQYF	TGTGCCAGCAGCCCCGGGACAGGGGGCCGGGAGACCCAGTACTTC
NA	many	TRBV5-5	TRBJ2-2	CASSLERQNTGELFF	TGTGCCAGCAGCTTGGAACGCCAGAACACCGGGGAGCTGTTTTTT
TRBD2	few	TRBV19	TRBJ2-1	CASSINLGLAVYNEQFF	TGTGCCAGTAGTATCAATCTGGGACTAGCGGTCTACAATGAGCAGTTCTTC
TRBD1	few	TRBV5-1	TRBJ2-7	CASSFSGTGVHEQYF	TGCGCCAGCAGCTTCTCCGGGACAGGGGTCCACGAGCAGTACTTC
TRBD2	NA	TRBV7-4	TRBJ2-1	CASSHGTSGPYNEQFF	TGTGCCAGCAGCCATGGGACTAGCGGACCTTACAATGAGCAGTTCTTC
NA	many	TRBV29-1	TRBJ2-7	CSVGWGIDEQYF	TGCAGCGTTGGGTGGGGGATTGACGAGCAGTACTTC
NA	NA	TRBV7-9	TRBJ2-7	CASSTDTGSNSYEQYF	TGTGCCAGCAGCACGGACACAGGGTCCAACTCCTACGAGCAGTACTTC
TRBD1	few	TRBV18	TRBJ1-1	CASSPPLQGAHNEAFF	TGTGCCAGCTCACCACCACTCCAGGGGGCGCATAATGAAGCTTTCTTT
NA	NA	TRBV5-1	TRBJ2-2	CASSSQTNTGELFF	TGCGCCAGCAGTTCCCAGACGAACACCGGGGAGCTGTTTTTT
NA	many	TRBV19	TRBJ2-7	CASSTWGEESSYEQYF	TGTGCCAGTAGTACCTGGGGAGAGGAGAGCTCCTACGAGCAGTACTTC
NA	few	TRBV6-1	TRBJ1-3	CASSQGRQASGNTIYF	TGTGCCAGCAGCCAAGGACGGCAGGCCTCTGGAAACACCATATATTTT
NA	many	TRBV5-8	TRBJ2-6	CATPRGLSGANVLTF	TGTGCCACCCCCCGGGGGCTCTCTGGGGCCAACGTCCTGACTTTC
TRBD1	few	TRBV19	TRBJ2-1	CASTSDRGPYNEQFF	TGTGCCAGTACCTCCGACAGGGGACCCTACAATGAGCAGTTCTTC
TRBD1	few	TRBV11-2	TRBJ2-3	CASSLDGTGADTQYF	TGTGCCAGCAGCTTAGATGGGACAGGGGCAGATACGCAGTATTTT
NA	NA	TRBV6-5	TRBJ1-3	CASSSSFDSGNTIYF	TGTGCCAGCAGTTCCTCTTTCGACAGCGGAAACACCATATATTTT